This T cell receptor delta chain was recorded in a study of delta chain sequences of gamma delta T cells (dated by TCRdb to 2015 to 2018). About this clone: Its antigen is currently not known. There is a difference at residue 17 between the TCRdb protein and the DNA translation, so the protein given here was translated from the DNA.

The library was built by means of 5' RACE. Instrument used: Illumina MiSeq. After TCRdb called clones again from the public reads with CATT, rows with identical DNA were merged. The sample contains about 2,600 delta-chain clones, about 5.5% of them found a single time. The ten largest clones capture approximately 49% of the sample. The TCR originated in a human donor in good health. Sequenced: either unsorted cells or a sorted T cell fraction (not recorded which).

This receptor has the CDR3 CALGELSLKSTGGLGYADKLIF. The DNA reads as follows: TGTGCTCTTGGGGAACTTAGCCTAAAGAGTACTGGGGGACTAGGGTACGCCGATAAACTCATCTTT. The chain was built from TRDV1 and TRDJ1; TRDD3 fits 9 bases in the junction. Including cysteine and phenylalanine, the CDR3 has 22 amino acids. Just the 66-base CDR3 DNA is kept, in frame starting at base 1. According to the germline V gene, CDR1 reads TSWWSYY and CDR2 reads QGS. V and J are trimmed by 0 bases and 3 bases, and the gene matches miss 23 bases of the junction.